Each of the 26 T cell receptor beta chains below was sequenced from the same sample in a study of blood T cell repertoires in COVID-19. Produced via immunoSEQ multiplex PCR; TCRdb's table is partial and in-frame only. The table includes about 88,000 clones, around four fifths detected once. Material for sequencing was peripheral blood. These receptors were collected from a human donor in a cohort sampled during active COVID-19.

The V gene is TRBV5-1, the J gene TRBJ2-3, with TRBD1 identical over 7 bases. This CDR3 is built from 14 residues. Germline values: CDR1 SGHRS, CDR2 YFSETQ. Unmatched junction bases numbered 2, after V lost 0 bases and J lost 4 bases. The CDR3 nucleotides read TGCGCCAGCAGCTTGGGGGGGACAGCAGATACGCAGTATTTT. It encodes CASSLGGTADTQYF.

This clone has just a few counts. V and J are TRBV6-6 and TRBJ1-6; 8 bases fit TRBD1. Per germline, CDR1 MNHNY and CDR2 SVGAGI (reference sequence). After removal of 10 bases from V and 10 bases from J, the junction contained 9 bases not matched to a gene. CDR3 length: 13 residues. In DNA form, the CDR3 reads TGTGCCAACCAGGGGGCGTCCGGCTCACCCCTCCACTTT. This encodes CANQGASGSPLHF.

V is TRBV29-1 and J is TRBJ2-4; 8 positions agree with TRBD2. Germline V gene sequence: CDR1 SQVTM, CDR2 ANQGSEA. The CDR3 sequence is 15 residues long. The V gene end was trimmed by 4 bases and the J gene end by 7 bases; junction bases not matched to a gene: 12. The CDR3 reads CSVVEAGGNSNIQYF. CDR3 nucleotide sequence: TGCAGCGTTGTAGAGGCGGGAGGCAACTCGAACATTCAGTACTTC.

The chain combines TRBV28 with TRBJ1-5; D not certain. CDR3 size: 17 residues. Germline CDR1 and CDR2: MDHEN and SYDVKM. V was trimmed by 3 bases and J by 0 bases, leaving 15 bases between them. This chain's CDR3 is CASSFPNEGSSNQPQHF. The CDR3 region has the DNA TGTGCCAGCAGTTTCCCAAACGAGGGCAGTAGCAATCAGCCCCAGCATTTT.

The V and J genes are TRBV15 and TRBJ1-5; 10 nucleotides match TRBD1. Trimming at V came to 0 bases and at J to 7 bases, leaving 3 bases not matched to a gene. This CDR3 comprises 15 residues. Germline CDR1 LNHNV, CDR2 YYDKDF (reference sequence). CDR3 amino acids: CATSRDLTGGQPQHF. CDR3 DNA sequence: TGTGCCACCAGCAGAGATTTGACAGGGGGCCAGCCCCAGCATTTT.

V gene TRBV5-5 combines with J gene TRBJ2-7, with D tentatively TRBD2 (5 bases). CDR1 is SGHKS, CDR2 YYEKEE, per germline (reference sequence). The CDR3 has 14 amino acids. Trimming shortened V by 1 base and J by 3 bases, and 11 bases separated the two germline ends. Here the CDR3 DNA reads TGTGCCAGCAGCTTGTCGACGGGGATCTACGAGCAGTACTTC. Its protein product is CASSLSTGIYEQYF.

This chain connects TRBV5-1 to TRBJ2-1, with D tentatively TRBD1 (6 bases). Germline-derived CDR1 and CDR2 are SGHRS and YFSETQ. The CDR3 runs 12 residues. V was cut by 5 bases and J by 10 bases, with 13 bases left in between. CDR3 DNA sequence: TGCGCCAGCAGTCCCATGGACAGAGAGCAGTTCTTC. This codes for CASSPMDREQFF.

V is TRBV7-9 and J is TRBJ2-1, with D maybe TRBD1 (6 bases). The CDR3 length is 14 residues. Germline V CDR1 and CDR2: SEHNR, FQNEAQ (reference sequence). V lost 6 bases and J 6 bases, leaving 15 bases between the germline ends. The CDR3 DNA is TGTGCCAGCAGGCTGAGCCTAGGGGGCAATGAGCAGTTCTTC. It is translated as CASRLSLGGNEQFF.

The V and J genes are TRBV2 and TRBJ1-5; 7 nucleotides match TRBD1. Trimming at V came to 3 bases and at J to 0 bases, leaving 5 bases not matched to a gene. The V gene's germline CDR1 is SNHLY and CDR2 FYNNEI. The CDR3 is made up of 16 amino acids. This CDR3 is CASSDRDSYSNQPQHF. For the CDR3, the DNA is TGTGCCAGCAGTGACCGGGACAGTTATAGCAATCAGCCCCAGCATTTT.

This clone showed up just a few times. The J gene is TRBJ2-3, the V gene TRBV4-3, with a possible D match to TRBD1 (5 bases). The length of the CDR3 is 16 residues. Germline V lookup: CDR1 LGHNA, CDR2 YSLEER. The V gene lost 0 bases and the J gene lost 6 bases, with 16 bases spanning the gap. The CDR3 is CASSQDQWQGTDTQYF. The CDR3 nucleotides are TGCGCCAGCAGCCAAGATCAGTGGCAGGGAACCGATACGCAGTATTTT.

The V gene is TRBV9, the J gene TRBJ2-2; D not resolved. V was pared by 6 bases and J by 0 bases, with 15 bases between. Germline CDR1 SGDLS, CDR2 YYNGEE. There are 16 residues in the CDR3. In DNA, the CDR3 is TGTGCCAGCACCAAAGAACCAAGCACGAACACCGGGGAGCTGTTTTTT. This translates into CASTKEPSTNTGELFF. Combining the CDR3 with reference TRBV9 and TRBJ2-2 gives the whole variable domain DSGVTQTPKHLITATGQRVTLRCSPRSGDLSVYWYQQSLDQGLQFLIQYYNGEERAKGNILERFSAQQFPDLHSELNLSSLELGDSALYFCASTKEPSTNTGELFFGEGSRLTVL.

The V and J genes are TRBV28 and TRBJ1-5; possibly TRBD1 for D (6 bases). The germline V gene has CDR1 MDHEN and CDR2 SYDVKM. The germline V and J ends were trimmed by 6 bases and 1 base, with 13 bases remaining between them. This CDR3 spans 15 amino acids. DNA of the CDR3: TGTGCCAGCAGACGACCAGGGGTAAGCAATCAGCCCCAGCATTTT. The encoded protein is CASRRPGVSNQPQHF.

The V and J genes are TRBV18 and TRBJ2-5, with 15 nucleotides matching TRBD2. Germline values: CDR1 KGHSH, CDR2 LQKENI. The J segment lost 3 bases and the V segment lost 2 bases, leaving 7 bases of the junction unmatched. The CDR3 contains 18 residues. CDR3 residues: CASSPGSGTSGRKETQYF. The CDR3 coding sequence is TGTGCCAGCTCACCAGGCTCCGGGACTAGCGGGAGGAAAGAGACCCAGTACTTC.

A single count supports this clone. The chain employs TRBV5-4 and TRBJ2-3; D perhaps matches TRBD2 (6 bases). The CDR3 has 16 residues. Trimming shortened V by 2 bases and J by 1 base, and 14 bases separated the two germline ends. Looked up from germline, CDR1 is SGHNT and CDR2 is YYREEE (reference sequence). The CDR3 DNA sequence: TGTGCCAGCAGCTTTGGAGGGAGAGTTGGCACAGATACGCAGTATTTT. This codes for CASSFGGRVGTDTQYF.

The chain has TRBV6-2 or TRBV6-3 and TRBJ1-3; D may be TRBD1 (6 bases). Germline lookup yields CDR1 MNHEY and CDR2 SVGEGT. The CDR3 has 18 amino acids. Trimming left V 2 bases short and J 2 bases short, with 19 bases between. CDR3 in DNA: TGTGCCAGCAGTTACCCCAGAAGGGGGATAGCGACTGGAAACACCATATATTTT. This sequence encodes CASSYPRRGIATGNTIYF.

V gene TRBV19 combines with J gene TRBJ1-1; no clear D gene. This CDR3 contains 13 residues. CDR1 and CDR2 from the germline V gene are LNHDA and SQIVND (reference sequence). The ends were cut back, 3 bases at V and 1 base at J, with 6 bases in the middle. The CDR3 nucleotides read TGTGCCAGTAGTATCCGGGGGAACACTGAAGCTTTCTTT. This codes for CASSIRGNTEAFF.

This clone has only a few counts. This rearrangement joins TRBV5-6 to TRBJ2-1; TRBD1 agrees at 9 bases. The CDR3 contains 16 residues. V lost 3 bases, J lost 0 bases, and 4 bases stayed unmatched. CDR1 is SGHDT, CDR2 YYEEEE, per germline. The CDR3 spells CASSYRGLGSYNEQFF. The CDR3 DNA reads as TGTGCCAGCAGCTACAGGGGGCTCGGCTCCTACAATGAGCAGTTCTTC.

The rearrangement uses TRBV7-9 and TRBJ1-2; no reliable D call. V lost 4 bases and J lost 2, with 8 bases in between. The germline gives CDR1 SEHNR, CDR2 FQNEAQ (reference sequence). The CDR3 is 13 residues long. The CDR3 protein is CASSSVQNYGYTF. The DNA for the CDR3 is TGTGCCAGCAGCTCTGTCCAGAACTATGGCTACACCTTC. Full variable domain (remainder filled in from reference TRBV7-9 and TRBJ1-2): DTGVSQNPRHKITKRGQNVTFRCDPISEHNRLYWYRQTLGQGPEFLTYFQNEAQLEKSRLLSDRFSAERPKGSFSTLEIQRTEQGDSAMYLCASSSVQNYGYTFGSGTRLTVV.

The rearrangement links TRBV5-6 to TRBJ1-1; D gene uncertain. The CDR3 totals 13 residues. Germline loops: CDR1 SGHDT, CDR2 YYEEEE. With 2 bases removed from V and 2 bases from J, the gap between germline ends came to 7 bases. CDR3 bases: TGTGCCAGCAGCTTTGTAGTTAACACTGAAGCTTTCTTT. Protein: CASSFVVNTEAFF.

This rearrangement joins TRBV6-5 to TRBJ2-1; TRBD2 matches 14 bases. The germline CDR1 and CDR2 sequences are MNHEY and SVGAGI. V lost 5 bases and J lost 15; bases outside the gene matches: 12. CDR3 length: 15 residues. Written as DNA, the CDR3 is TGTGCCAGCAGTATAGCTCGACTAGCGGGAGGGCCCGGGTTCTTC. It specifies CASSIARLAGGPGFF.

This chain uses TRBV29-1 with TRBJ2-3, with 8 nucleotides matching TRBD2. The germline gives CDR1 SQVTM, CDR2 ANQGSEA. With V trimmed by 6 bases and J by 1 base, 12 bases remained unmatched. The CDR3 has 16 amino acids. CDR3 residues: CSVTGSGRFGTDTQYF. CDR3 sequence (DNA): TGCAGCGTGACGGGGAGCGGGAGATTCGGCACAGATACGCAGTATTTT.

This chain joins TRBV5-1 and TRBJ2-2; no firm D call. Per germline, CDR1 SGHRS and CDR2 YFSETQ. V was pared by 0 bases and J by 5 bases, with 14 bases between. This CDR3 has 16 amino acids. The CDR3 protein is CASSLDIDTRTGELFF. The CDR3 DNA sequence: TGCGCCAGCAGCTTGGATATCGACACCCGGACCGGGGAGCTGTTTTTT.

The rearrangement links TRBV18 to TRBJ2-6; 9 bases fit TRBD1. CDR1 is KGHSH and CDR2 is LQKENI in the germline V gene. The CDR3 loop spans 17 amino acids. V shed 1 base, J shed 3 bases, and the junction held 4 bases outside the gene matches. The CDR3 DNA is TGTGCCAGCTCACCACTACAGGGGGCAAATGGGGCCAACGTCCTGACTTTC. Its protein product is CASSPLQGANGANVLTF.

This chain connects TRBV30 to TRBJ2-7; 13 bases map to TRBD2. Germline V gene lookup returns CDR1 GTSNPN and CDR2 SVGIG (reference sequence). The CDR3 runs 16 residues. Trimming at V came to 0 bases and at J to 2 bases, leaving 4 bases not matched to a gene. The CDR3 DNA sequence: TGTGCCTGGAGTGTACCCGGACTAGCGGGAGCCTACGAGCAGTACTTC. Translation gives CAWSVPGLAGAYEQYF.

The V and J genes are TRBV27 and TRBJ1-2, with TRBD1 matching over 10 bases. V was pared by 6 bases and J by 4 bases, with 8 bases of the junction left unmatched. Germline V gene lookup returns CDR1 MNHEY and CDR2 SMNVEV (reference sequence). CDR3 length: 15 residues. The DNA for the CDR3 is TGTGCCAGCAGAGCCCGACAGGGGGCCTCCTATGGCTACACCTTC. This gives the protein CASRARQGASYGYTF.

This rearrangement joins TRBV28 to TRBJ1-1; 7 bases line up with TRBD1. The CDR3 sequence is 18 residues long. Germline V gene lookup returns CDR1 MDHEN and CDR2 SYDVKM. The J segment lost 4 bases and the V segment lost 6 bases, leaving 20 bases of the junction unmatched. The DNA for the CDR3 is TGTGCCAGCAGATCCTCCGACTTTTCAGGGGGATGGAGCACTGAAGCTTTCTTT. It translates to CASRSSDFSGGWSTEAFF. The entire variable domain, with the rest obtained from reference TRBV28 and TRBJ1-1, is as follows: DVKVTQSSRYLVKRTGEKVFLECVQDMDHENMFWYRQDPGLGLRLIYFSYDVKMKEKGDIPEGYSVSREKKERFSLILESASTNQTSMYLCASRSSDFSGGWSTEAFFGQGTRLTVV.